The source of this T cell receptor (beta chain) is a study of cytomegalovirus exposure and HLA in healthy donors. Findings and limits, study-wide: In a later analysis, V- and J-gene trimming of beta chains associated with a DCLRE1C missense variant, replicated independently.

Donors counted as nominally healthy when sampled, yet unrecorded immune exposures were likely. 60 Vbeta and 13 Jbeta primers were used in PCR. Generated by immunoSEQ multiplex PCR, the TCRdb table keeps only in-frame clones and is missing some. The sample records approximately 170,000 clones, around 76% being singletons. In the case of this clone: Its matching antigen is unknown.

The sequence was collected from a woman between 35 and 50 years old in good health and CMV-seronegative. The sequenced sample was PBMCs.

Written as DNA, the CDR3 is TGTGCCAGCAGTTTTGTGGGAGGCCTCTCCTACGAGCAGTACTTC. Protein: CASSFVGGLSYEQYF. The V call is TRBV28, the J call TRBJ2-7, with a weak D call TRBD2 (6 bases). CDR3 length equals 15 residues. From germline, CDR1 is MDHEN and CDR2 SYDVKM. Trimming took 3 bases from V and 0 from J, leaving 12 bases between them. The full variable domain, its missing parts supplied by reference TRBV28 and TRBJ2-7, is DVKVTQSSRYLVKRTGEKVFLECVQDMDHENMFWYRQDPGLGLRLIYFSYDVKMKEKGDIPEGYSVSREKKERFSLILESASTNQTSMYLCASSFVGGLSYEQYFGPGTRLTVT.